This T cell receptor (beta chain) is drawn from a study of T cells after yellow fever vaccination. TCRdb passed the 5' RACE reads through MiXCR, listing each CDR3 protein once. The sample has hundreds of thousands of distinct CDR3 sequences, 4.1% seen once. Deletions cut 6 bases from V and 4 bases from J, with 13 bases between. The germline gives CDR1 DFQATT, CDR2 SNEGSKA (reference sequence). The CDR3 totals 13 residues. J is TRBJ1-3 and V is TRBV20-1; D is uncertain. The source was PBMCs, collected 5 days after the yellow fever booster vaccination. This sequence originates from a man younger than 35 who received the YFV17D yellow fever vaccine. CDR3 residues: CSAHHTRGNTIYF. CDR3 bases: TGCAGTGCCCACCACACGCGGGGAAACACCATATATTTT.